The 13 T cell receptor beta chains in this list originate from one sample, sequenced in a study of CD8+ T cells in alopecia areata. Reverse transcribed after extraction, RNA yielded cDNA as the sequencing template. The data were produced by immunoSEQ multiplex PCR, yet TCRdb's version contains in-frame clones alone and is incomplete. This table has about 160,000 clones, around 47% appearing once. Material for sequencing was CD4+ T cells sorted from blood. The receptors here all came from a human donor with alopecia areata.

This clone turned up a few times. V gene TRBV29-1 combines with J gene TRBJ2-6, with TRBD1 identical over 8 bases. Looked up from germline, CDR1 is SQVTM and CDR2 is ANQGSEA. Losses at the gene ends were 7 bases for V and 0 bases for J; bases not matched to a gene: 8. The CDR3 is 16 amino acids. CDR3 coding DNA: TGCAGCGCGGGACAGGTTGGGGCCTCTGGGGCCAACGTCCTGACTTTC. Its protein is CSAGQVGASGANVLTF.

This sequence joins TRBV7-2 and TRBJ2-7; the D gene is possibly TRBD1 (6 bases). The germline V gene has CDR1 SGHTA and CDR2 FQGNSA. V dropped 5 bases and J dropped 6 bases, with 23 bases sitting between them. The CDR3 has 16 amino acids. The DNA for the CDR3 is TGTGCCAGCAGCCGAAACGGGACATTGAGGGGTGGCGAGCAGTACTTC. Protein sequence: CASSRNGTLRGGEQYF.

This clone was counted between two and nine times. The rearrangement joins TRBV29-1 to TRBJ1-2; no firm D call. CDR3 size: 11 residues. Per germline, CDR1 SQVTM and CDR2 ANQGSEA. V was pared by 6 bases and J by 9 bases, with 14 bases between. CDR3 sequence (DNA): TGCAGCGTGAGAGAACAGTGGAGCTACACCTTC. As protein: CSVREQWSYTF.

The rearrangement uses TRBV25-1 and TRBJ2-1, with no clear D. The V and J ends lost 4 bases and 2 bases respectively, with 12 bases between them. The CDR3 spans 15 residues. Per the germline V gene, CDR1 is MGHDK and CDR2 is SYGVNS. The CDR3 spells CASSGGTTTYNEQFF. In DNA, the CDR3 is TGTGCCAGCAGTGGGGGTACCACCACCTACAATGAGCAGTTCTTC.

The chain links TRBV29-1 to TRBJ2-7; D remains unclear. Germline V gene data show CDR1 as SQVTM and CDR2 as ANQGSEA. This CDR3 region has 12 residues. V lost 6 bases, J lost 3 bases, and 12 bases lay in between. The CDR3 DNA reads TGCAGCGTAGTTATTTTAGGCTACGAGCAGTACTTC. This encodes CSVVILGYEQYF.

V is TRBV18 and J is TRBJ2-7; the D gene is possibly TRBD1 (6 bases). Germline CDR1 is KGHSH and CDR2 is LQKENI. The CDR3 runs to 14 residues. V lost 2 bases, J lost 6 bases, and 14 bases lay in between. The CDR3 nucleotides are TGTGCCAGCTCACCATCGGCAGGGGACGGCGAGCAGTACTTC. As protein: CASSPSAGDGEQYF.

There are a few counts of this clone. The V gene is TRBV6-1, the J gene TRBJ2-7; D possibly uses TRBD1 or TRBD2 (5 bases each). The CDR3 spans 15 residues. In germline, CDR1 is MNHNS, CDR2 SASEGT. V shed 6 bases and J shed 5 bases, with 20 bases lying between them. CDR3 sequence reads: CASRRTGTPSHEQYF. The CDR3 DNA reads as TGTGCCAGCAGACGGACCGGGACCCCTTCCCACGAGCAGTACTTC.

The CDR3 DNA sequence: TGCAGCGTTAGAAGAGGGCAGTTAGTCACTGAAGCTTTCTTT. Residues: CSVRRGQLVTEAFF. V usage is TRBV29-1 and J usage is TRBJ1-1; D is undetermined. The V gene's germline CDR1 is SQVTM and CDR2 ANQGSEA. Trimming shortened V by 5 bases and J by 4 bases, and 17 bases separated the two germline ends. This CDR3 is 14 amino acids long.

This clone has a single count. V gene TRBV28 combines with J gene TRBJ1-2, with D perhaps TRBD1 (5 bases). This CDR3 spans 14 amino acids. The germline CDR1 and CDR2 sequences are MDHEN and SYDVKM. V lost 2 bases and J lost 2, with 9 bases in between. CDR3 protein: CASSLPDRNYGYTF. For the CDR3, the DNA is TGTGCCAGCAGTTTACCCGACAGAAACTATGGCTACACCTTC.

The chain has TRBV29-1 and TRBJ1-1; no definite D call. CDR3 length: 14 amino acids. Germline V gene data show CDR1 as SQVTM and CDR2 as ANQGSEA. V dropped 4 bases and J dropped 0 bases, with 12 bases sitting between them. CDR3 sequence: CSVGVATLNTEAFF. In nucleotides, the CDR3 is TGCAGCGTTGGCGTCGCAACATTGAACACTGAAGCTTTCTTT.

The chain joins TRBV28 to TRBJ1-1, with unresolved D. Trimming left V 6 bases short and J 1 base short, with 6 bases between. The CDR3 is made up of 12 amino acids. In germline, CDR1 is MDHEN, CDR2 SYDVKM. As DNA, the CDR3 is TGTGCCAGCAGCAAATGGAACACTGAAGCTTTCTTT. This translates into CASSKWNTEAFF.

This chain joins TRBV7-2 and TRBJ1-2, with 7 bases lining up with TRBD1. V shed 6 bases, J shed 4 bases, and the junction held 11 bases outside the gene matches. Germline V gives CDR1 SGHTA, CDR2 FQGNSA. The CDR3 length is 15 residues. CDR3 residues: CASSFDRDSRYGYTF. In DNA form, the CDR3 reads TGTGCCAGCAGTTTCGACCGGGACAGCCGCTATGGCTACACCTTC.

This clone has a handful of counts. This chain connects TRBV28 to TRBJ1-2; D unresolved. V was pared by 6 bases and J by 4 bases, with 12 bases between. The CDR3 extends over 13 amino acids. Germline loops: CDR1 MDHEN, CDR2 SYDVKM. CDR3: CASSPTGTYGYTF. The CDR3 nucleotides are TGTGCCAGCAGCCCAACGGGCACCTATGGCTACACCTTC.